The 16 T cell receptor beta chains below were found in one sample sequenced in a study of beta chain features in type 1 diabetes. The isolated RNA, all of it, was reverse transcribed, so expressed TCRB transcripts were what got sequenced. Assay: immunoSEQ multiplex PCR; the TCRdb copy retains only in-frame clones and omits some. There are hundreds of thousands of clones in the sample; less than 10% occur only once, and less than 0.5% lies in the top ten. The source material was central memory CD4+ T cells from blood. The receptors were gathered from a woman aged 18-29 years in good health.

This clone has just a few counts. J is TRBJ2-7 and V is TRBV10-3; 7 bases are a match to TRBD1. V trimming: 6 bases; J trimming: 0 bases; junction bases outside the gene matches: 5. CDR1 is ENHRY, CDR2 SYGVKD, per germline. CDR3 length equals 14 residues. Here the CDR3 DNA reads TGTGCCATCAGGAGGGACAGTAACTCCTACGAGCAGTACTTC. As protein: CAIRRDSNSYEQYF.

This clone occurred a few times. This chain links TRBV29-1 with TRBJ2-1; a possible D gene is TRBD1 (5 bases). CDR3 length equals 14 residues. From germline, CDR1 is SQVTM and CDR2 ANQGSEA. The V and J ends lost 7 bases and 6 bases respectively, with 19 bases between them. The chain's CDR3 is CSGYRNPNGNEQFF. The CDR3 DNA follows: TGCAGCGGTTACAGGAATCCCAATGGCAATGAGCAGTTCTTC.

The sample holds a few counts of this clone. V and J are TRBV7-2 and TRBJ1-2; the D gene is possibly TRBD1 (6 bases). Germline V gene lookup returns CDR1 SGHTA and CDR2 FQGNSA. The CDR3 is 13 amino acids. Trimming shortened V by 5 bases and J by 4 bases, and 11 bases separated the two germline ends. The CDR3 DNA reads TGTGCCAGCAGCGCCGGACAGTCCTATGGCTACACCTTC. This encodes CASSAGQSYGYTF.

This clone appeared many times. V is TRBV18 and J is TRBJ2-7; TRBD2 matches 12 bases. The germline V gene has CDR1 KGHSH and CDR2 LQKENI. V dropped 5 bases and J dropped 5; count of bases not matched to a gene: 4. The CDR3 is made up of 14 amino acids. The CDR3 region has the DNA TGTGCCAGCTCATCCTGGACTAGCGGGAACGAGCAGTACTTC. It encodes CASSSWTSGNEQYF.

The chain uses TRBV27 and TRBJ1-2, with TRBD1 identical over 9 bases. The V and J ends lost 6 bases and 8 bases, in that order; junction bases with no gene match: 16. The CDR3 is 16 residues long. Germline CDR1 and CDR2: MNHEY and SMNVEV (reference sequence). CDR3 nucleotides: TGTGCCAGCAGGAGTAGACAGGGGGTTAGGCTTTTCGGCTACACCTTC. Protein product: CASRSRQGVRLFGYTF.

The rearrangement uses TRBV13 and TRBJ2-5, with 7 bases lining up with TRBD2. CDR1 and CDR2 from the germline V gene are PRHDT and FYEKMQ (reference sequence). The CDR3 sequence is 15 residues long. After removal of 5 bases from V and 3 bases from J, the junction contained 9 bases not matched to a gene. CDR3 in DNA: TGTGCCAGCAGCCCGGGGACTACGGGCAAAGAGACCCAGTACTTC. Protein product: CASSPGTTGKETQYF.

The chain is built from TRBV6-5 and TRBJ2-7, with 7 bases that match TRBD1. The CDR3 spans 13 residues. V lost 6 bases and J lost 7; bases outside the gene matches: 9. CDR1 and CDR2 from the germline V gene are MNHEY and SVGAGI. The CDR3 is CASSPGTAGEQYF. The CDR3 bases are TGTGCCAGCAGCCCTGGGACAGCTGGGGAGCAGTACTTC.

This chain connects TRBV7-2 to TRBJ2-7; the D gene is possibly TRBD1 (6 bases). This CDR3 comprises 12 residues. The germline V gene encodes CDR1 SGHTA and CDR2 FQGNSA. Trimming stripped 6 bases from V and 3 bases from J, with 9 bases between. The CDR3 region has the DNA TGTGCCAGCAGAAAGACAGGCTACGAGCAGTACTTC. It encodes CASRKTGYEQYF.

This clone has just a few counts. The chain employs TRBV6-6 and TRBJ2-6; no clear D gene. The CDR3 sequence is 13 residues long. Germline CDR1 reads MNHNY; CDR2 reads SVGAGI (reference sequence). The V end lost 7 bases, the J end lost 0 bases, and 4 bases lay between the germline ends. The CDR3 protein is CASMSSGANVLTF. The CDR3, as DNA: TGTGCCAGCATGAGCTCTGGGGCCAACGTCCTGACTTTC.

This clone was recorded at least ten times. The chain employs TRBV6-5 and TRBJ1-2, with a possible D match to TRBD1 (5 bases). The CDR3 consists of 13 residues. CDR1 and CDR2 from the germline V gene are MNHEY and SVGAGI. With 5 bases removed from V and 5 bases from J, the gap between germline ends came to 12 bases. The CDR3, as DNA: TGTGCCAGCAGTGGCCCGGGGCGGTATGGCTACACCTTC. It translates to CASSGPGRYGYTF.

The chain has TRBV7-2 and TRBJ2-7; TRBD2 aligns across 14 bases. There are 16 residues in the CDR3. Germline V gene sequence: CDR1 SGHTA, CDR2 FQGNSA. The V gene end was trimmed by 6 bases and the J gene end by 5 bases; junction bases not matched to a gene: 9. The CDR3 sequence: CASSGLAGGGRDEQYF. The CDR3 DNA sequence: TGTGCCAGCAGTGGACTAGCGGGAGGAGGTCGCGACGAGCAGTACTTC.

This chain links TRBV21-1 with TRBJ2-5; the DNA was not compared with TRBD2, the D call given in the table. TRBV21-1 is a documented pseudogene. The CDR3 runs 15 residues. The CDR3 reads CASSNVSSLQETQYF. In DNA form, the CDR3 reads TGTGCCAGCAGCAATGTTTCTTCCCTTCAAGAGACCCAGTACTTC.

Only a few counts were recorded for this clone. The chain has TRBV14 and TRBJ2-2; 12 bases match TRBD1. Germline values: CDR1 SGHDN, CDR2 FVKESK. The trim removed 5 bases at V and 6 bases at J, leaving 10 bases unmatched. This CDR3 contains 17 residues. This CDR3 reads CASSFRPGQGASGELFF. As DNA, the CDR3 is TGTGCCAGCAGCTTCCGACCGGGACAGGGGGCCTCCGGGGAGCTGTTTTTT.

This clone was counted a few times. The rearrangement joins TRBV5-1 to TRBJ2-6, with D maybe TRBD1 (5 bases). The CDR3 extends over 15 amino acids. V shed 3 bases and J shed 0 bases, with 7 bases lying between them. CDR1 is SGHRS, CDR2 YFSETQ, per germline. In DNA form, the CDR3 reads TGCGCCAGCAGCTCAGGGTCCTCTGGGGCCAACGTCCTGACTTTC. Residues: CASSSGSSGANVLTF.

This chain links TRBV4-3 with TRBJ2-7; 8 bases are a match to TRBD1. Germline-derived CDR1 and CDR2 are LGHNA and YSLEER. V lost 5 bases to trimming and J lost 4 bases; unmatched junction nucleotides: 7. This CDR3 spans 14 amino acids. The CDR3 DNA sequence: TGCGCCAGCAGCGCTCGACAGGGGCCTTACGAGCAGTACTTC. This gives the protein CASSARQGPYEQYF.

With regard to this clone: Distinct nucleotide sequences in the sample also encode this CDR3. J is TRBJ1-3 and V is TRBV6-6, with a weak D call TRBD1 (5 bases). The CDR3 sequence is 15 residues long. Trimming cost V 2 bases and J 2 bases, with 10 bases left between them. In germline, CDR1 is MNHNY, CDR2 SVGAGI (reference sequence). The DNA of the CDR3 is TGTGCCAGCAGTTACCCGGGGGGGGCTGGAAACACCATATATTTT. It yields the protein CASSYPGGAGNTIYF.